This T cell receptor beta chain is drawn from a study of control samples from healthy donors and cancer patients. This clone was seen just once. Using immunoSEQ multiplex PCR, the repertoire was profiled, and TCRdb retains in-frame clones only, with some absent. The repertoire holds about 93,000 clones, with 88% as singletons. Sequencing input: blood. This clonotype was obtained from a woman in her 70s in good health.

This chain's CDR3 is CASSQAQGVTEAFF. The DNA of the CDR3 is TGTGCCAGCAGCCAAGCGCAGGGGGTCACTGAAGCTTTCTTT. The chain combines TRBV14 with TRBJ1-1; 7 nucleotides match TRBD1. Germline V CDR1 and CDR2: SGHDN, FVKESK. J was trimmed by 4 bases and V by 1 base; bases with no gene match: 3. The CDR3 spans 14 residues.